This TCR beta chain was identified during a study of T cells in Graves' hyperthyroidism and ophthalmopathy. Study outcomes and limitations: Separating ophthalmopathy from stable hyperthyroidism was achieved by a 13 V-J model. The blood repertoire included most of the expanded thyroid clonotypes above 0.001.

There were TCR beta CDR3 regions amplified from RNA transcripts. TCR CDR3 underwent first-round RT-PCR with the HTBI primer set. Via MiXCR, TCRdb re-called the multiplex PCR reads, giving one row per CDR3 protein. The sample has 450,000 to 700,000 distinct CDR3 sequences; 46% are singletons. Germline lookup yields CDR1 SEHNR and CDR2 FQNEAQ (reference sequence). Trimming left V 5 bases short and J 3 bases short, with 23 bases between. The CDR3 runs to 19 residues. Exclusion of a patient resulted from uncontrolled infection, other autoimmune disease, pregnancy or lactation. Turning to this clonotype: Its matching antigen is unknown.

This clonotype was obtained from an adult woman with Graves' disease, either hyperthyroidism or ophthalmopathy (not recorded which). The sequencing sample was made of peripheral blood or thyroid tissue (not recorded which). The chain carries TRBV7-9 and TRBJ2-6; D gene unclear. The CDR3 region is CASSARRSTEAFGANVLTF. The CDR3 DNA sequence: TGTGCCAGCAGCGCCCGTCGGAGCACTGAAGCTTTTGGGGCCAACGTCCTGACTTTC.